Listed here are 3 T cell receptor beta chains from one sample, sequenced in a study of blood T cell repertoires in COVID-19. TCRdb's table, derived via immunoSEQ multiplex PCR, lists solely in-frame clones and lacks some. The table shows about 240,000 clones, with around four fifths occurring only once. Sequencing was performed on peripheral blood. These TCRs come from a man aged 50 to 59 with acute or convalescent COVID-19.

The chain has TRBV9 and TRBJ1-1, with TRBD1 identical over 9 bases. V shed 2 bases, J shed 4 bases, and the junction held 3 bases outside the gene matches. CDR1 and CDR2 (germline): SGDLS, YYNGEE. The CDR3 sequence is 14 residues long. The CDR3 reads CASSVGQGFTEAFF. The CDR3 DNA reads TGTGCCAGCAGCGTCGGACAGGGGTTCACTGAAGCTTTCTTT.

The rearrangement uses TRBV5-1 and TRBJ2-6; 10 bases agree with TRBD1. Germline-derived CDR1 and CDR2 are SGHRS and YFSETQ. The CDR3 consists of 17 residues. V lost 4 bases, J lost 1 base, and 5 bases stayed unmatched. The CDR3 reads CASSLRDRGSGANVLTF. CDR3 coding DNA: TGCGCCAGCAGCCTCCGGGACAGGGGTTCTGGGGCCAACGTCCTGACTTTC.

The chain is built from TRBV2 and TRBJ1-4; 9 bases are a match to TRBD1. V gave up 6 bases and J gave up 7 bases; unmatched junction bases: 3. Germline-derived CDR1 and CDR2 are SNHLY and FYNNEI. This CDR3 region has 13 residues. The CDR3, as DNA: TGTGCCAGCAGGGACAGGGGACGTGAAAAACTGTTTTTT. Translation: CASRDRGREKLFF.